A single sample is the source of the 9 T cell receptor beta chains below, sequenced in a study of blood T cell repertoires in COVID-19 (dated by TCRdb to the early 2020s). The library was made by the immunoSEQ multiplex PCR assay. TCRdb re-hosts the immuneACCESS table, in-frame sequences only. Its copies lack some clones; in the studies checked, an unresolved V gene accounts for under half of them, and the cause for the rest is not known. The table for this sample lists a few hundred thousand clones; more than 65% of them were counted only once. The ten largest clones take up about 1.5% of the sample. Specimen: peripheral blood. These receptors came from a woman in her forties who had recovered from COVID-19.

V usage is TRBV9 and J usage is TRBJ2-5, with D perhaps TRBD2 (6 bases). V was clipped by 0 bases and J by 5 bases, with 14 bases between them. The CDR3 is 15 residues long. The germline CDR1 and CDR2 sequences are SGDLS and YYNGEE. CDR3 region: CASSVERDFWETQYF. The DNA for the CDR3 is TGTGCCAGCAGCGTAGAAAGGGACTTTTGGGAGACCCAGTACTTC.

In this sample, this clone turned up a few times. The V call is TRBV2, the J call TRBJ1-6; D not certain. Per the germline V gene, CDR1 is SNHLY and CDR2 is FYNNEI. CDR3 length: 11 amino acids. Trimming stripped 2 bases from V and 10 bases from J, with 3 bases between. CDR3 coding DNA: TGTGCCAGCAGTGAAAGCTCACCCCTCCACTTT. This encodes CASSESSPLHF.

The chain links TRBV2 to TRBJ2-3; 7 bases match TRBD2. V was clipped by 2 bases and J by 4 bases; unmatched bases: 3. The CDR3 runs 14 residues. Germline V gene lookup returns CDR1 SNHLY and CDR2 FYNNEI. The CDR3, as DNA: TGTGCCAGCAGTGAAATTCGGGGGGCAGATACGCAGTATTTT. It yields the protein CASSEIRGADTQYF.

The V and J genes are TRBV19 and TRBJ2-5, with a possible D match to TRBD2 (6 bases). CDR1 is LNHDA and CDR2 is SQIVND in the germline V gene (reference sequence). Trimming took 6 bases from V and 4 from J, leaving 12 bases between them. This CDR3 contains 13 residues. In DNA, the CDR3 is TGTGCCAGTAGCGGGGGAACCCGAGAGACCCAGTACTTC. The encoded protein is CASSGGTRETQYF.

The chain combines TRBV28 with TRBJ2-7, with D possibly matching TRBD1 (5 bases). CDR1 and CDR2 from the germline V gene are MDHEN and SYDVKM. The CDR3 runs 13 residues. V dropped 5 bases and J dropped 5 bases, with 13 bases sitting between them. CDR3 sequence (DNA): TGTGCCAGCAGTCCATGGGGCATCCACGAGCAGTACTTC. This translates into CASSPWGIHEQYF. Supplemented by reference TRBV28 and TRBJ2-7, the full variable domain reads DVKVTQSSRYLVKRTGEKVFLECVQDMDHENMFWYRQDPGLGLRLIYFSYDVKMKEKGDIPEGYSVSREKKERFSLILESASTNQTSMYLCASSPWGIHEQYFGPGTRLTVT.

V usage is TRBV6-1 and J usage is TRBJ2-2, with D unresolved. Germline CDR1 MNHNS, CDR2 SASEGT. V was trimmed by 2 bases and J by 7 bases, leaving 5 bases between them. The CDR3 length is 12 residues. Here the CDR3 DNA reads TGTGCCAGCAGTGAAAGAGTCGGGGAGCTGTTTTTT. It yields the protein CASSERVGELFF.

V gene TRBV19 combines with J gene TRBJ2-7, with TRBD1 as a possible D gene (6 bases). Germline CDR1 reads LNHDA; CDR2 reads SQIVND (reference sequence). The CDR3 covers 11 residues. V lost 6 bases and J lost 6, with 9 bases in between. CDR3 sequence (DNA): TGTGCCAGTAGGTCAGGGGCCGAGCAGTACTTC. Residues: CASRSGAEQYF.

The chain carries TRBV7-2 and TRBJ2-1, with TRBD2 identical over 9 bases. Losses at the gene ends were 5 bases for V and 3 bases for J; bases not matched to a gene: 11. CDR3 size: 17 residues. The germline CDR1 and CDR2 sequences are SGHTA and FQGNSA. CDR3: CASSPVFGGGGYNEQFF. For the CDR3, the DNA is TGTGCCAGCAGCCCCGTCTTTGGCGGGGGGGGCTACAATGAGCAGTTCTTC. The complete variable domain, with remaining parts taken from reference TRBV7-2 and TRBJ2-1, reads GAGVSQSPSNKVTEKGKDVELRCDPISGHTALYWYRQSLGQGLEFLIYFQGNSAPDKSGLPSDRFSAERTGGSVSTLTIQRTQQEDSAVYLCASSPVFGGGGYNEQFFGPGTRLTVL.

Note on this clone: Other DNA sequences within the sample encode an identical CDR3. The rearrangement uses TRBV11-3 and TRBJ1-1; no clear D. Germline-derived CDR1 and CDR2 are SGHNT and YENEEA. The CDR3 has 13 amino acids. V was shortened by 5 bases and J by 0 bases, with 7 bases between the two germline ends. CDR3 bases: TGTGCCAGCAGCCTCACGGTGAACACTGAAGCTTTCTTT. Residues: CASSLTVNTEAFF.